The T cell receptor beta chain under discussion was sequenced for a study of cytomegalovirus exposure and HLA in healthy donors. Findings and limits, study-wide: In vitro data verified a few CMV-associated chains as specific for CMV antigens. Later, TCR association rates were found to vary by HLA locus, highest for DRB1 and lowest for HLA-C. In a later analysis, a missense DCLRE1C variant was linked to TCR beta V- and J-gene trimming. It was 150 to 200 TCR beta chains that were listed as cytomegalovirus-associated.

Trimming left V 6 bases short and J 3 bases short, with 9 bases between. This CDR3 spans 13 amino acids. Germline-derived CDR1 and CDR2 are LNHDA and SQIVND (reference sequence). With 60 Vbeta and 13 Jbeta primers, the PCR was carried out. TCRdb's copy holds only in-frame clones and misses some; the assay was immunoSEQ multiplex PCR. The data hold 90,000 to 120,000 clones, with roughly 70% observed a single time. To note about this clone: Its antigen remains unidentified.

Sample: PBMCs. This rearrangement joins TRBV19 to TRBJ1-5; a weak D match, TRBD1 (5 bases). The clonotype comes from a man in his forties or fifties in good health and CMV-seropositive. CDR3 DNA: TGTGCCAGTAGATCGACAGCCAATCAGCCCCAGCATTTT. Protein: CASRSTANQPQHF. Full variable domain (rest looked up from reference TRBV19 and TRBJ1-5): DGGITQSPKYLFRKEGQNVTLSCEQNLNHDAMYWYRQDPGQGLRLIYYSQIVNDFQKGDIAEGYSVSREKKESFPLTVTSAQKNPTAFYLCASRSTANQPQHFGDGTRLSIL.